These T cell receptor beta chains were read from a single sample in a study of T-cell memory formation after mild COVID-19. TCRdb independently ran MiXCR on the 5' RACE reads; one entry per CDR3 protein. The table has around 90,000 distinct CDR3 sequences, less than 15% seen once. The sample was PBMCs or a T cell subset sorted from them (not recorded which). The receptors shown here come from an adult woman who had mild COVID-19 (a few samples of this study predate the infection). Cell type and time point are not known. Both conserved end residues are part of each CDR3. The order of the fields is CDR3 DNA, CDR3 protein, D gene, clone size, V gene, J gene. A D gene is named only where the DNA matches it firmly. Some rows mark clone size as missing; the rest say once, few, many or name a class of expanded clone.

cdr3_nt: TGTGCCTCTGACCCGGGCACAGATACGCAGTATTTT
cdr3_aa: CASDPGTDTQYF
d_call: .
clone_size: .
v_call: TRBV30
j_call: TRBJ2-3

cdr3_nt: TGTGCCAGCAGCCAAGAAGCCCCAGGGAGCCCAGCCGACTACGAGCAGTACTTC
cdr3_aa: CASSQEAPGSPADYEQYF
d_call: .
clone_size: .
v_call: TRBV4-2
j_call: TRBJ2-7

cdr3_nt: TGCAGTGCTAGAGATAAATCGGCAGGTAGTTTTTATGGCTACACCTTC
cdr3_aa: CSARDKSAGSFYGYTF
d_call: .
clone_size: .
v_call: TRBV20-1
j_call: TRBJ1-2

cdr3_nt: TGTGCCAGCAGCGCGATTTTTGACAGTGAGGGCCTCTCCAATGGCTACACCTTC
cdr3_aa: CASSAIFDSEGLSNGYTF
d_call: .
clone_size: .
v_call: TRBV7-6
j_call: TRBJ1-2

cdr3_nt: TGTGCCAGCAGCCCCAAGACCTGGGATGAGCAGTTCTTC
cdr3_aa: CASSPKTWDEQFF
d_call: .
clone_size: few
v_call: TRBV7-9
j_call: TRBJ2-1

cdr3_nt: TGCGCCAGCAGCCAAGACTCGGGAGGGGATGAGCAGTTCTTC
cdr3_aa: CASSQDSGGDEQFF
d_call: TRBD2
clone_size: .
v_call: TRBV4-3
j_call: TRBJ2-1

cdr3_nt: TGTGCCAGCAGCCCCCCATGGGGACCTACTAACTATGGCTACACCTTC
cdr3_aa: CASSPPWGPTNYGYTF
d_call: .
clone_size: .
v_call: TRBV12-3/TRBV12-4
j_call: TRBJ1-2

cdr3_nt: TGTGCCACCACCGATACTGGGGGGAGGTCCTACAATGAGCAGTTCTTC
cdr3_aa: CATTDTGGRSYNEQFF
d_call: .
clone_size: few
v_call: TRBV24-1
j_call: TRBJ2-1

cdr3_nt: TGCGCCAGCAGCTCCGGGACAGGGCAATCAGATACGCAGTATTTT
cdr3_aa: CASSSGTGQSDTQYF
d_call: TRBD1
clone_size: few
v_call: TRBV5-1
j_call: TRBJ2-3

cdr3_nt: TGTGCCAGCAGCCCTCGGGCCTATTTCTCCTACGAGCAGTACTTC
cdr3_aa: CASSPRAYFSYEQYF
d_call: .
clone_size: .
v_call: TRBV6-5
j_call: TRBJ2-7

cdr3_nt: TGTGCCAGCAGCTTAAAGGGATCTGGAAACACCATATATTTT
cdr3_aa: CASSLKGSGNTIYF
d_call: .
clone_size: few
v_call: TRBV7-8
j_call: TRBJ1-3

cdr3_nt: TGTGCCAGCAGCCGGAAGGGGGATACGCAGTATTTT
cdr3_aa: CASSRKGDTQYF
d_call: .
clone_size: few
v_call: TRBV13
j_call: TRBJ2-3

cdr3_nt: TGTGCCAGCAGCCCTGGACAGGGATCATATAATTCACCCCTCCACTTT
cdr3_aa: CASSPGQGSYNSPLHF
d_call: TRBD1
clone_size: .
v_call: TRBV11-2
j_call: TRBJ1-6

cdr3_nt: TGCGCCAGCAGCTTGAGGGCAGAACTCGAGCAGTACTTC
cdr3_aa: CASSLRAELEQYF
d_call: .
clone_size: .
v_call: TRBV5-1
j_call: TRBJ2-7

cdr3_nt: TGTGACAGCAGCCAAGAGTGGGGGGCTAGCAATCAGCCCCAGCATTTT
cdr3_aa: CDSSQEWGASNQPQHF
d_call: .
clone_size: .
v_call: TRBV4-2
j_call: TRBJ1-5

cdr3_nt: TGTGCCAGCAGCCCCCTCGCCGGGGAGCTGTTTTTT
cdr3_aa: CASSPLAGELFF
d_call: .
clone_size: many
v_call: TRBV7-3
j_call: TRBJ2-2

cdr3_nt: TGTGCCAGCAGTGAATCCGGGGGGGCAGGGTACCAAGAGACCCAGTACTTC
cdr3_aa: CASSESGGAGYQETQYF
d_call: TRBD2
clone_size: few
v_call: TRBV25-1
j_call: TRBJ2-5

cdr3_nt: TGCGCCAGCAGCTACACTGGACTAGCGGGTGCCTACAATGAGCAGTTCTTC
cdr3_aa: CASSYTGLAGAYNEQFF
d_call: TRBD2
clone_size: .
v_call: TRBV5-1
j_call: TRBJ2-1

cdr3_nt: TGTGCCAGCAGCCAAGATCCAGCAGATACGCAGTATTTT
cdr3_aa: CASSQDPADTQYF
d_call: .
clone_size: .
v_call: TRBV4-2
j_call: TRBJ2-3

cdr3_nt: TGTGCCAGCCGATTCCCCGGAGAGACCCAGTACTTC
cdr3_aa: CASRFPGETQYF
d_call: .
clone_size: .
v_call: TRBV12-3/TRBV12-4
j_call: TRBJ2-5

cdr3_nt: TGTGCCAGCAGCCCACCGGGCCTAGAGGCCTACGAGCAGTACTTC
cdr3_aa: CASSPPGLEAYEQYF
d_call: .
clone_size: few
v_call: TRBV6-5
j_call: TRBJ2-7

cdr3_nt: TGTGCCACCAGTGAGGGGGGTGAGCAGTTCTTC
cdr3_aa: CATSEGGEQFF
d_call: .
clone_size: many
v_call: TRBV24-1
j_call: TRBJ2-1

cdr3_nt: TGTGCCAGCAGCCGGGGGGCAGGGGTGAACAATGAGCAGTTCTTC
cdr3_aa: CASSRGAGVNNEQFF
d_call: .
clone_size: .
v_call: TRBV7-2
j_call: TRBJ2-1

cdr3_nt: TGCAGTGCTAGGCCCTGGACCAACCAAGCCAAAAACATTCAGTACTTC
cdr3_aa: CSARPWTNQAKNIQYF
d_call: .
clone_size: many
v_call: TRBV20-1
j_call: TRBJ2-4

cdr3_nt: TGTGCCAGCAGTCAAATCGCGCAAGAGACCCAGTACTTC
cdr3_aa: CASSQIAQETQYF
d_call: .
clone_size: .
v_call: TRBV6-5
j_call: TRBJ2-5

cdr3_nt: TGTGCCAGCAGCTCACAAGCTAGCAATGAGCAGTTCTTC
cdr3_aa: CASSSQASNEQFF
d_call: .
clone_size: .
v_call: TRBV7-9
j_call: TRBJ2-1

cdr3_nt: TGTGCCTGGGCCTCCCCCAACAGGAATCTTTACGAGCAGTACTTC
cdr3_aa: CAWASPNRNLYEQYF
d_call: .
clone_size: .
v_call: TRBV30
j_call: TRBJ2-7

cdr3_nt: TGTGCCAGCAGTCCCCGTGTGAATGAGCAGTTCTTC
cdr3_aa: CASSPRVNEQFF
d_call: .
clone_size: .
v_call: TRBV12-3/TRBV12-4
j_call: TRBJ2-1

cdr3_nt: TGTGCCAGCAGCCAAGGGTTCCAGGGTTCCTACGAGCAGTACTTC
cdr3_aa: CASSQGFQGSYEQYF
d_call: .
clone_size: .
v_call: TRBV4-2
j_call: TRBJ2-7

cdr3_nt: TGTGCCAGCAGGGACGGTGGCTCCTACAATGAGCAGTTCTTC
cdr3_aa: CASRDGGSYNEQFF
d_call: .
clone_size: many
v_call: TRBV7-9
j_call: TRBJ2-1

cdr3_nt: TGTGCCAGCAGTCAGGTACCCCCTTACAGGAATGAGCAGTTCTTC
cdr3_aa: CASSQVPPYRNEQFF
d_call: .
clone_size: .
v_call: TRBV27
j_call: TRBJ2-1

cdr3_nt: TGCGCCAGCAGCCAAGGGGACAGGGGCTACAATGAGCAGTTCTTC
cdr3_aa: CASSQGDRGYNEQFF
d_call: TRBD1
clone_size: .
v_call: TRBV4-1
j_call: TRBJ2-1

cdr3_nt: TGTGCCAGCAGTTACTCGGGGATGGGGGCCTATGGCTACACCTTC
cdr3_aa: CASSYSGMGAYGYTF
d_call: .
clone_size: few
v_call: TRBV6-5
j_call: TRBJ1-2

cdr3_nt: TGTGCCTGGAGTTATTCAGGCCCCGAGCAGTACTTC
cdr3_aa: CAWSYSGPEQYF
d_call: .
clone_size: few
v_call: TRBV30
j_call: TRBJ2-7

cdr3_nt: TGCAGCGTTGTCCTAGCGGGAGGGCTGAATGAGCAGTTCTTC
cdr3_aa: CSVVLAGGLNEQFF
d_call: TRBD2
clone_size: few
v_call: TRBV29-1
j_call: TRBJ2-1